Listed below are T cell receptor beta chains from one sample, sequenced in a study of PD-1 blockade in classical Hodgkin lymphoma. Produced via immunoSEQ multiplex PCR; TCRdb's table is partial and in-frame only. The sample lists around 20,000 clones, about 70% occurring once. The sequenced sample was peripheral blood mononuclear cells (PBMCs), obtained before the fourth cycle of nivolumab. The receptors derive from a human donor with classical Hodgkin lymphoma. Both conserved end residues are part of each CDR3. Each record gives: V gene, clone size, D gene, J gene, CDR3 DNA, CDR3 protein. The D gene is left open where the match is weak. Size tells how often a clone was seen (once, few, many) or the class of an expanded clone, and some rows leave it out.

v_gene: TRBV27
abundance: few
d_gene: NA
j_gene: TRBJ1-2
CDR3nt: TGTGCCAGCAGTTTGGCGGGGGCGGGTTCTGGCTACACCTTC
CDR3aa: CASSLAGAGSGYTF

v_gene: TRBV5-1
abundance: NA
d_gene: TRBD2
j_gene: TRBJ2-1
CDR3nt: TGCGCCAGCAGCATTAGCGGGAGGGCCTCCTACAATGAGCAGTTCTTC
CDR3aa: CASSISGRASYNEQFF

v_gene: TRBV6-4
abundance: NA
d_gene: NA
j_gene: TRBJ2-4
CDR3nt: TGTGCCAGCACGGTCGCGGCCTCCCTGGGCAAAAACATTCAGTACTTC
CDR3aa: CASTVAASLGKNIQYF

v_gene: TRBV6-1
abundance: once
d_gene: TRBD1
j_gene: TRBJ1-2
CDR3nt: TGTGCCAGCAAGGGACAGGGGCACTATGGCTACACCTTC
CDR3aa: CASKGQGHYGYTF

v_gene: TRBV7-9
abundance: once
d_gene: TRBD1
j_gene: TRBJ1-2
CDR3nt: TGTGCCAGCAGCCCAGGGACAGGGGGTGGCTATGGCTACACCTTC
CDR3aa: CASSPGTGGGYGYTF

v_gene: TRBV27
abundance: NA
d_gene: NA
j_gene: TRBJ2-2
CDR3nt: TGTGCCAGCAGTTTATTGGCCGGGGAGCTGTTTTTT
CDR3aa: CASSLLAGELFF

v_gene: TRBV28
abundance: NA
d_gene: NA
j_gene: TRBJ2-7
CDR3nt: TGTGCCAGCAGTTTCACCAATCGGGACGAGCAGTACTTC
CDR3aa: CASSFTNRDEQYF

v_gene: TRBV5-3
abundance: NA
d_gene: NA
j_gene: TRBJ1-5
CDR3nt: TGTGCCAGAAGCTTGGGGCAGAGCCCACAATCCTTCTATAGCAATCAGCCCCAGCATTTT
CDR3aa: CARSLGQSPQSFYSNQPQHF

v_gene: TRBV27
abundance: NA
d_gene: NA
j_gene: TRBJ1-5
CDR3nt: TGTGCCAGCAGTCTGAACGGAAACAATCAGCCCCAGCATTTT
CDR3aa: CASSLNGNNQPQHF

v_gene: TRBV11-2
abundance: NA
d_gene: NA
j_gene: TRBJ1-1
CDR3nt: TGTGCCAGCAGCTATACCAGGTGGAGGCTAACTGAAGCTTTCTTT
CDR3aa: CASSYTRWRLTEAFF

v_gene: TRBV7-2
abundance: NA
d_gene: NA
j_gene: TRBJ2-7
CDR3nt: TGTGCCAGCAGCTTAGCGTCGGGCGGGCGCGGCTACGAGCAGTACTTC
CDR3aa: CASSLASGGRGYEQYF

v_gene: TRBV28
abundance: NA
d_gene: NA
j_gene: TRBJ1-1
CDR3nt: TGTGCCAGCAGTCTCCCCGTGACGAACACTGAAGCTTTCTTT
CDR3aa: CASSLPVTNTEAFF

v_gene: TRBV19
abundance: NA
d_gene: NA
j_gene: TRBJ2-7
CDR3nt: TGTGCCAGTAGTGTACAGGTTTTCTCTCGCTACGAGCAGTACTTC
CDR3aa: CASSVQVFSRYEQYF

v_gene: TRBV6-1
abundance: NA
d_gene: TRBD1
j_gene: TRBJ2-7
CDR3nt: TGTGCCAGCAGTCGACAGGGGGCTGACCACTACGAGCAGTACTTC
CDR3aa: CASSRQGADHYEQYF

v_gene: TRBV7-2
abundance: NA
d_gene: NA
j_gene: TRBJ1-1
CDR3nt: TGTGCCAGCAGCGTTATGGAACGGTGGGCTTTCTTT
CDR3aa: CASSVMERWAFF

v_gene: TRBV5-1
abundance: NA
d_gene: NA
j_gene: TRBJ1-1
CDR3nt: TGCGCCAGCCGTAGGGCAGGGATCACTGAAGCTTTCTTT
CDR3aa: CASRRAGITEAFF

v_gene: TRBV28
abundance: NA
d_gene: NA
j_gene: TRBJ1-3
CDR3nt: TGTGCCAGCAGTTTCAGGGCTGGAAACACCATATATTTT
CDR3aa: CASSFRAGNTIYF

v_gene: TRBV11-3
abundance: NA
d_gene: NA
j_gene: TRBJ2-2
CDR3nt: TGTGCCAGCAGCACCTGGATGCGGAACACCGGGGAGCTGTTTTTT
CDR3aa: CASSTWMRNTGELFF

v_gene: TRBV28
abundance: NA
d_gene: NA
j_gene: TRBJ2-4
CDR3nt: TGTGCCAGCAGTTTGGGGGGAGTAGCCAAAAACATTCAGTACTTC
CDR3aa: CASSLGGVAKNIQYF

v_gene: TRBV19
abundance: NA
d_gene: TRBD1
j_gene: TRBJ1-6
CDR3nt: TGTGCCAGTAGCCCACGACAGGGAGATAATTCACCCCTCCACTTT
CDR3aa: CASSPRQGDNSPLHF

v_gene: TRBV9
abundance: NA
d_gene: TRBD1
j_gene: TRBJ2-3
CDR3nt: TGTGCCAGCAGCGTAGTGGGACAGGGGCCAGATACGCAGTATTTT
CDR3aa: CASSVVGQGPDTQYF

v_gene: TRBV6-1
abundance: NA
d_gene: TRBD1
j_gene: TRBJ1-3
CDR3nt: TGTGCCAGCAGTGTACAGGGGGCGAGCTCTGGAAACACCATATATTTT
CDR3aa: CASSVQGASSGNTIYF

v_gene: TRBV6-1
abundance: NA
d_gene: NA
j_gene: TRBJ2-7
CDR3nt: TGTGCCAGCAGTGTCGGGAGCTCCTACGAGCAGTACTTC
CDR3aa: CASSVGSSYEQYF

v_gene: TRBV7-3
abundance: once
d_gene: NA
j_gene: TRBJ2-3
CDR3nt: TGTGCCAGCAGCGAAAAAGGAGGAGGGGAGGCCGGCGCAGATACGCAGTATTTT
CDR3aa: CASSEKGGGEAGADTQYF

v_gene: TRBV4-3
abundance: NA
d_gene: NA
j_gene: TRBJ1-5
CDR3nt: TGCGCCAGCAGCCAAGATTTCAATCAGCCCCAGCATTTT
CDR3aa: CASSQDFNQPQHF

v_gene: TRBV7-6
abundance: NA
d_gene: NA
j_gene: TRBJ2-3
CDR3nt: TGTGCCAGCAGCTTAGCAGTCCAGCCACAAACAGATACGCAGTATTTT
CDR3aa: CASSLAVQPQTDTQYF

v_gene: TRBV28
abundance: NA
d_gene: TRBD1
j_gene: TRBJ2-7
CDR3nt: TGTGCCAGCAGACTCACAGGGGATCACGAGCAGTACTTC
CDR3aa: CASRLTGDHEQYF

v_gene: TRBV5-1
abundance: few
d_gene: NA
j_gene: TRBJ2-3
CDR3nt: TGCGCCAGCAGCTTAAGAGGAGGGGGAGATACGCAGTATTTT
CDR3aa: CASSLRGGGDTQYF

v_gene: TRBV15
abundance: NA
d_gene: NA
j_gene: TRBJ1-4
CDR3nt: TGTGCCACCAGCAGAACCCCTGGAGGGCTTGGAGAAAAACTGTTTTTT
CDR3aa: CATSRTPGGLGEKLFF

v_gene: TRBV21-1
abundance: NA
d_gene: NA
j_gene: TRBJ1-2
CDR3nt: TGTGCCAGCAGCAAAATCCGGGGACAGGGAATCTATGGCTACACCTTC
CDR3aa: CASSKIRGQGIYGYTF

v_gene: TRBV5-6
abundance: NA
d_gene: NA
j_gene: TRBJ1-1
CDR3nt: TGTGCCAGCAGCCTAACTACAGGGAGTCAAGCTTTCTTT
CDR3aa: CASSLTTGSQAFF

v_gene: TRBV4-1
abundance: NA
d_gene: TRBD1
j_gene: TRBJ1-4
CDR3nt: TGCGCCAGCAGCCAAGATAGGGGGACAGGGAATAATGAAAAACTGTTTTTT
CDR3aa: CASSQDRGTGNNEKLFF

v_gene: TRBV5-5
abundance: NA
d_gene: TRBD1
j_gene: TRBJ1-3
CDR3nt: TGTGCCAGCAGCACTTCGACAGGGGTTGGAAACACCATATATTTT
CDR3aa: CASSTSTGVGNTIYF

v_gene: TRBV11-2
abundance: NA
d_gene: NA
j_gene: TRBJ1-1
CDR3nt: TGTGCCACCAGACGGACAGTGTCGAACACTGAAGCTTTCTTT
CDR3aa: CATRRTVSNTEAFF

v_gene: TRBV7-2
abundance: NA
d_gene: TRBD1
j_gene: TRBJ2-7
CDR3nt: TGTGCCAGCAGGTCCGGGACAGGAAATTACGAGCAGTACTTC
CDR3aa: CASRSGTGNYEQYF

v_gene: TRBV11-2
abundance: NA
d_gene: NA
j_gene: TRBJ2-7
CDR3nt: TGTGCCAGCAGCTCCCCGAGTGCTTCCCGTGACGAGCAGTACTTC
CDR3aa: CASSSPSASRDEQYF

v_gene: TRBV5-1
abundance: NA
d_gene: NA
j_gene: TRBJ2-5
CDR3nt: TGCGCCAGCAGCTTATTGGCGGGGGAGACCCAGTACTTC
CDR3aa: CASSLLAGETQYF

v_gene: TRBV5-8
abundance: NA
d_gene: TRBD2
j_gene: TRBJ2-1
CDR3nt: TGTGCCAGCAGCCTAGGACTAGCGGGAGGCAATGAGCAGTTCTTC
CDR3aa: CASSLGLAGGNEQFF

v_gene: TRBV6-5
abundance: few
d_gene: NA
j_gene: TRBJ2-7
CDR3nt: TGTGCCAGCAGTTACGGACAGAGCACCTACGAGCAGTACTTC
CDR3aa: CASSYGQSTYEQYF

v_gene: TRBV10-2
abundance: NA
d_gene: NA
j_gene: TRBJ2-1
CDR3nt: TGCGCCAGCAGGAACACCGGGCCCCGGGGTGAGCAGTTCTTC
CDR3aa: CASRNTGPRGEQFF

v_gene: TRBV11-1
abundance: NA
d_gene: NA
j_gene: TRBJ1-1
CDR3nt: TGTGCCAGCAGCTTAGTGAGTTCTGTCGGCACTGAAGCTTTCTTT
CDR3aa: CASSLVSSVGTEAFF

v_gene: TRBV2
abundance: NA
d_gene: NA
j_gene: TRBJ1-5
CDR3nt: TGTGCCAGCAGTGTGGGGCAGGGTAGCAATCAGCCCCAGCATTTT
CDR3aa: CASSVGQGSNQPQHF

v_gene: TRBV6-5
abundance: few
d_gene: TRBD1
j_gene: TRBJ2-3
CDR3nt: TGTGCCAGTGCCTTAACAGGGGGTGGAGATACGCAGTATTTT
CDR3aa: CASALTGGGDTQYF

v_gene: TRBV5-4
abundance: few
d_gene: NA
j_gene: TRBJ2-2
CDR3nt: TGTGCCAGCAGCCCTGCGCGACTGGAAGCCATCAACACCGGGGAGCTGTTTTTT
CDR3aa: CASSPARLEAINTGELFF

v_gene: TRBV6-5
abundance: few
d_gene: NA
j_gene: TRBJ1-6
CDR3nt: TGTGCCAGCAGTGATCCGGGCCTTAATTCACCCCTCCACTTT
CDR3aa: CASSDPGLNSPLHF

v_gene: TRBV4-3
abundance: few
d_gene: NA
j_gene: TRBJ2-5
CDR3nt: TGCGCCAGCAGCCAAGTAGACACCCCGGAGACCCAGTACTTC
CDR3aa: CASSQVDTPETQYF

v_gene: TRBV5-5
abundance: NA
d_gene: TRBD2
j_gene: TRBJ2-1
CDR3nt: TGTGCCAGCAGCTCATACGGGACTAGCCGAAACCGACCCGACAATGAGCAGTTCTTC
CDR3aa: CASSSYGTSRNRPDNEQFF

v_gene: TRBV10-3
abundance: NA
d_gene: NA
j_gene: TRBJ1-2
CDR3nt: TGTGCCATCAGTGCTACAAGGGAAGGCTACACCTTC
CDR3aa: CAISATREGYTF

v_gene: TRBV4-2
abundance: once
d_gene: NA
j_gene: TRBJ1-2
CDR3nt: TGTGCCAGCAGCTTCTACATGGACTATGGCTACACCTTC
CDR3aa: CASSFYMDYGYTF

v_gene: TRBV7-8
abundance: NA
d_gene: NA
j_gene: TRBJ2-1
CDR3nt: TGTGCCAGCAGCTTAGTCGGAGTCTACAATGAGCAGTTCTTC
CDR3aa: CASSLVGVYNEQFF

v_gene: TRBV15
abundance: NA
d_gene: NA
j_gene: TRBJ2-1
CDR3nt: TGTGCCACCAGCAGAGAGGACACCCCGTCCAATGAGCAGTTCTTC
CDR3aa: CATSREDTPSNEQFF

v_gene: TRBV5-1
abundance: NA
d_gene: NA
j_gene: TRBJ1-2
CDR3nt: TGCGCCAGCAGCTTGGACGGGTGGGGTGGCTACACCTTC
CDR3aa: CASSLDGWGGYTF